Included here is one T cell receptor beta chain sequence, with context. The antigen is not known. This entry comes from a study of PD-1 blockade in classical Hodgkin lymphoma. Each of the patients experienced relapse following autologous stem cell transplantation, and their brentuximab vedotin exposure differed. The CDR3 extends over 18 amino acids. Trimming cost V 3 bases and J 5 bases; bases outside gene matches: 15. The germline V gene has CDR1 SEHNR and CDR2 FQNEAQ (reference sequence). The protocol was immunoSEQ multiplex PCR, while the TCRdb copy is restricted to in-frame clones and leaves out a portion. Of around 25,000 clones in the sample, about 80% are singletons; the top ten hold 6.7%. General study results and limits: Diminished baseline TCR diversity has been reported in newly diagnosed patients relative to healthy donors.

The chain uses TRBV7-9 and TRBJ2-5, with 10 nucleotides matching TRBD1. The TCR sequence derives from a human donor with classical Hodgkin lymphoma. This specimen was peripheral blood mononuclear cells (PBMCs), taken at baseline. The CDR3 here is CASSFRHPDRGRRETQYF. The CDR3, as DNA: TGTGCCAGCAGCTTTCGGCATCCCGACAGGGGGCGTCGGGAGACCCAGTACTTC.